This TCR beta chain is drawn from a study of T cells in women clearing cervical HPV infection. Looking at the study overall: No precancer developed; the control's incident HPV16 infection cleared within 12 months.

Germline V lookup: CDR1 SGHDT, CDR2 YYEEEE. The V segment lost 4 bases and the J segment 0 bases; nucleotides outside the gene matches: 6. The length of the CDR3 is 15 residues. Of note for this clone: Antigen unknown. Coverage ceases 3 residues before the CDR3 finishes, and the germline J gene fills in the end.

The data were produced by immunoSEQ multiplex PCR, yet TCRdb's version contains in-frame clones alone and is incomplete. Its clone listing holds about 31,000 clones. General study points: Cases and controls were distinguished at AUC over 0.75 by richness and V genes.

This receptor was taken from a woman between 18 and 70 years old with a cervical HPV16 infection that either progressed to CIN3+ or cleared (not recorded which). The specimen was blood buffy coat. This chain joins TRBV5-6 and TRBJ2-7; 8 nucleotides match TRBD2. Partial CDR3 DNA: TGTGCCAGCAGCCCGCTGACTAGCGCCTCCTACGAG. It is translated as CASSPLTSASYE. In full, the CDR3 reads CASSPLTSASYEQYF.